This T cell receptor (beta chain) comes out of a study of regulatory T cells in long-lasting Graves disease. This CDR3 contains 14 residues. Germline V gene lookup returns CDR1 DFQATT and CDR2 SNEGSKA (reference sequence). V lost 3 bases and J 5 bases, leaving 14 bases between the germline ends. The table lists this clonotype with many counts. What it recognizes is unknown. Study conclusions and caveats: Newly diagnosed Graves' patients exceeded persistent ones in TCR diversity. Accuracy was possibly reduced by small sample size.

Relying on iRepertoire HTBI primers and Arm-PCR of CDR3 regions, the team built TCR beta libraries. How the authors handled the data: Spanning all samples, the identified segments comprised some 62 TRBV and approximately 13 TRBJ. MiXCR, run by TCRdb on the multiplex PCR reads, gives a single entry per CDR3 protein. Here the V and J calls rest on TCRdb's processing, not on the authors' analysis. Here the sample spans roughly 530,000 distinct CDR3 sequences, about 16% being singletons. Regarding time point: newly diagnosed GD, antithyroid drugs for less than 3 months. PBMC RNA served as the TCR library source. In addition, the sample was reused for a study of T cells in Graves' hyperthyroidism and ophthalmopathy. According to that study: Primed by the HTBI set, a first-round RT-PCR was run on the TCR CDR3.

This sample comprised peripheral blood mononuclear cells (PBMCs), obtained at new diagnosis, from a patient treated with antithyroid drugs. The chain is built from TRBV20-1 and TRBJ2-4; unclear D gene. This receptor was taken from a woman between 40 and 65 years old with Graves disease. The CDR3 here is CSARTDRLENIQYF. CDR3 in DNA: TGCAGTGCTAGGACCGATCGATTGGAAAACATTCAGTACTTC.